The next 23 T cell receptor beta chains were all read from a single sample in a study of immune cell composition in non-small cell lung cancer. Profiling relied on immunoSEQ multiplex PCR, and the TCRdb table lists in-frame clones only, not all of them. The data contain about 4,800 clones, 70% to 90% of them seen just once; the ten biggest clones take up 5% to 6.5%. Normal lung was sampled as far from the tumour as possible, at least 3 cm. Sequenced: non-adjacent lung tissue. The receptor source for this set is a human donor with non-small cell lung cancer. Some clones in this sample may be carry-over from other donors' samples.

This sequence joins TRBV29-1 and TRBJ2-7, with 7 bases matching TRBD1. The CDR3 sequence is 13 residues long. J gave up 0 bases and V 7 bases, and 6 bases lay outside the gene matches. Germline CDR1 SQVTM, CDR2 ANQGSEA. In nucleotides, the CDR3 is TGCAGCGGATATACAGGGGACTCCTACGAGCAGTACTTC. Translated, it gives CSGYTGDSYEQYF.

The V and J genes are TRBV27 and TRBJ2-3; TRBD2 agrees at 9 bases. This CDR3 is 14 amino acids long. Germline V gene lookup returns CDR1 MNHEY and CDR2 SMNVEV (reference sequence). J gave up 6 bases and V 7 bases, and 8 bases lay outside the gene matches. The CDR3 region has the DNA TGTGCCAGCACCTTAGCGGGGGCGGGGGATACGCAGTATTTT. Translation: CASTLAGAGDTQYF.

The V gene is TRBV25-1, the J gene TRBJ2-5; no clear D. V was trimmed by 0 bases and J by 2 bases, leaving 10 bases between them. This CDR3 has 15 residues. Germline V lookup: CDR1 MGHDK, CDR2 SYGVNS. The CDR3 DNA sequence: TGTGCCAGCAGTGAATATGGAGACCCACAAGAGACCCAGTACTTC. It translates to CASSEYGDPQETQYF.

The table lists this clone with a few counts. The V gene is TRBV30, the J gene TRBJ2-5; D gene unclear. CDR3 length equals 13 residues. The germline V and J ends were trimmed by 5 bases and 1 base, with 11 bases remaining between them. CDR1 is GTSNPN, CDR2 SVGIG, per germline (reference sequence). CDR3 region: CAWDGPPQETQYF. The CDR3 DNA sequence: TGTGCCTGGGATGGGCCGCCCCAAGAGACCCAGTACTTC.

The J gene is TRBJ2-7, the V gene TRBV19; D is possibly TRBD1 (5 bases). The ends were cut back, 8 bases at V and 4 bases at J, with 15 bases in the middle. The CDR3 covers 13 residues. Germline V gene data show CDR1 as LNHDA and CDR2 as SQIVND (reference sequence). For the CDR3, the DNA is TGTGCCAGTTCCGTCCGGGCAGGGTACGAGCAGTACTTC. Translation: CASSVRAGYEQYF.

This clone is a singleton in its sample. This chain joins TRBV4-2 and TRBJ2-1; 8 bases are a match to TRBD2. V lost 2 bases, J lost 2 bases, and 8 bases stayed unmatched. The CDR3 is made up of 17 amino acids. Looked up from germline, CDR1 is LGHNA and CDR2 is YNFKEQ. The CDR3 DNA reads as TGTGCCAGCAGCCAAAATAATGCGGGAGGTGCCTACAATGAGCAGTTCTTC. Protein product: CASSQNNAGGAYNEQFF.

The V call is TRBV30, the J call TRBJ2-5; D not certain. Germline V CDR1 and CDR2: GTSNPN, SVGIG (reference sequence). This CDR3 region has 13 residues. Deletions cut 0 bases from V and 1 base from J, with 6 bases between. CDR3 in amino acids: CAWSVAAQETQYF. CDR3 coding DNA: TGTGCCTGGAGTGTCGCGGCCCAAGAGACCCAGTACTTC.

The chain employs TRBV30 and TRBJ2-7; tentatively, D is TRBD2 (5 bases). The CDR3 is made up of 12 amino acids. Germline loops: CDR1 GTSNPN, CDR2 SVGIG (reference sequence). Trimming stripped 0 bases from V and 7 bases from J, with 10 bases between. The CDR3 DNA reads TGTGCCTGGAGTGTAAGAGGGCTTGAGCAGTACTTC. This sequence encodes CAWSVRGLEQYF.

DNA of the CDR3: TGCAGTGCCCCATTGGGACAGGGGAACTTCTTC. It is translated as CSAPLGQGNFF. V and J are TRBV20-1 and TRBJ2-1; 10 bases agree with TRBD1. V was pared by 6 bases and J by 16 bases, with 9 bases of the junction left unmatched. The germline V gene encodes CDR1 DFQATT and CDR2 SNEGSKA (reference sequence). CDR3 length equals 11 residues.

J is TRBJ2-7 and V is TRBV7-9, with 8 bases fitting TRBD1. The V and J ends lost 5 bases and 2 bases, in that order; junction bases with no gene match: 8. CDR3 length: 15 residues. Germline CDR1 is SEHNR and CDR2 is FQNEAQ (reference sequence). The CDR3 loop is CASSGGQGNTYEQYF. The CDR3 region has the DNA TGTGCCAGCAGCGGTGGACAGGGAAATACCTACGAGCAGTACTTC.

The sample holds one count of this clone. The chain combines TRBV28 with TRBJ1-1; D remains unclear. The CDR3 covers 13 residues. With 5 bases removed from V and 7 bases from J, the gap between germline ends came to 14 bases. Germline assignment: CDR1 MDHEN and CDR2 SYDVKM. The CDR3 region is CASSPRGQVEAFF. CDR3 nucleotide sequence: TGTGCCAGCAGTCCAAGAGGGCAAGTTGAAGCTTTCTTT.

The chain combines TRBV5-4 with TRBJ2-3, with 11 bases lining up with TRBD2. V dropped 0 bases and J dropped 0; count of bases not matched to a gene: 0. This CDR3 is 16 amino acids long. Germline lookup yields CDR1 SGHNT and CDR2 YYREEE (reference sequence). CDR3: CASSLGLAGSTDTQYF. The CDR3 DNA reads TGTGCCAGCAGCTTGGGACTAGCGGGGAGCACAGATACGCAGTATTTT.

The rearrangement joins TRBV28 to TRBJ1-2; 8 nucleotides match TRBD1. The CDR3 totals 16 residues. Germline trimming cut 7 bases from V and 8 bases from J; bases unmatched to any gene: 18. Germline CDR1 is MDHEN and CDR2 is SYDVKM. In DNA form, the CDR3 reads TGTGCCAGCAACGCGGACAGGGCCGGCTCGGGTTACGGCTACACCTTC. Translation: CASNADRAGSGYGYTF.

This chain uses TRBV28 with TRBJ2-5; TRBD2 aligns across 14 bases. Trimming cost V 4 bases and J 5 bases; bases outside gene matches: 15. Germline CDR1 reads MDHEN; CDR2 reads SYDVKM. CDR3 size: 19 residues. CDR3 in amino acids: CASSSYWATSGRARETQYF. DNA for the CDR3: TGTGCCAGCAGTTCGTACTGGGCGACTAGCGGGAGGGCCAGGGAGACCCAGTACTTC.

The chain carries TRBV28 and TRBJ2-5; TRBD1 aligns across 12 bases. With V trimmed by 6 bases and J by 5 bases, 7 bases remained unmatched. The CDR3 loop spans 15 amino acids. The germline V gene has CDR1 MDHEN and CDR2 SYDVKM. CDR3 sequence (DNA): TGTGCCAGCAGCGGGGACAGGGGGCGCTTTGAGACCCAGTACTTC. Translating it yields CASSGDRGRFETQYF.

The chain uses TRBV18 and TRBJ2-3; the D gene is possibly TRBD1 (5 bases). The germline V gene has CDR1 KGHSH and CDR2 LQKENI. V lost 2 bases to trimming and J lost 6 bases, with 9 bases between them. The CDR3 loop spans 13 amino acids. The CDR3 DNA follows: TGTGCCAGCTCACCAAGGGGTGGCGATACGCAGTATTTT. It is translated as CASSPRGGDTQYF.

The chain combines TRBV19 with TRBJ1-5; 12 bases line up with TRBD1. Trimming cost V 8 bases and J 3 bases; bases outside gene matches: 2. The germline gives CDR1 LNHDA, CDR2 SQIVND (reference sequence). The CDR3 spans 14 residues. In DNA, the CDR3 is TGTGCCAGTGGGACAGGGGGCGTCAATCAGCCCCAGCATTTT. This codes for CASGTGGVNQPQHF.

The chain carries TRBV7-3 and TRBJ2-1, with 9 bases lining up with TRBD2. CDR3 length: 15 residues. Germline loops: CDR1 SGHTA, CDR2 FQGTGA. J was trimmed by 8 bases and V by 2 bases; bases with no gene match: 7. The CDR3 nucleotides read TGTGCCAGCAGCTTAGTTGCGGGAGGGGGCGATGAGCAGTTCTTC. This gives the protein CASSLVAGGGDEQFF.

In DNA, the CDR3 is TGTGCCAGCCCAGGTGGTTCACTCGCGAACACCGGGGAGCTGTTTTTT. It encodes CASPGGSLANTGELFF. The rearrangement links TRBV5-8 to TRBJ2-2; D gene uncertain. Trimming took off 7 bases at V and 0 bases at J, with 16 bases between the two ends. Per the germline V gene, CDR1 is SGHTS and CDR2 is YDEGEE. CDR3 length equals 16 residues.

This clone showed up just a few times. V usage is TRBV5-1 and J usage is TRBJ2-2, with TRBD2 identical over 11 bases. Germline V gives CDR1 SGHRS, CDR2 YFSETQ. CDR3 size: 15 residues. Trimming cost V 7 bases and J 6 bases; bases outside gene matches: 8. The CDR3 DNA sequence: TGCGCCAGCTCGACTGGGACTAGCGGTTCCGGGGAGCTGTTTTTT. Protein product: CASSTGTSGSGELFF.

The chain employs TRBV9 and TRBJ1-2; D is perhaps TRBD1 (6 bases). V gave up 3 bases and J gave up 1 base, with 16 bases separating them. Germline-derived CDR1 and CDR2 are SGDLS and YYNGEE. CDR3 length: 16 amino acids. The DNA of the CDR3 is TGTGCCAGCAGCGGCTATGGACAGATCAGTAACTATGGCTACACCTTC. Translating it yields CASSGYGQISNYGYTF.

The rearrangement uses TRBV4-1 and TRBJ1-2; D possibly corresponds to TRBD1 (5 bases). The V gene's germline CDR1 is MGHRA and CDR2 YSYEKL. The CDR3 loop spans 17 amino acids. The V gene lost 1 base and the J gene lost 7 bases, with 22 bases spanning the gap. The CDR3 DNA sequence: TGCGCCAGCAGCCAAGGGGTAGGCCTGGGGCTTATTGGTGGCTACACCTTC. This encodes CASSQGVGLGLIGGYTF.

The chain is built from TRBV4-3 and TRBJ1-4, with TRBD1 matching 8 bases. Germline V gene lookup returns CDR1 LGHNA and CDR2 YSLEER. This CDR3 comprises 18 residues. The V and J ends lost 0 bases and 2 bases, in that order; junction bases with no gene match: 8. The CDR3 loop is CASSQDGGQGFTNEKLFF. The CDR3 DNA sequence: TGCGCCAGCAGCCAAGATGGCGGACAGGGTTTCACTAATGAAAAACTGTTTTTT.